This is a list of T cell receptor beta chains from one sample in a study of cytomegalovirus exposure and HLA in healthy donors. Produced via immunoSEQ multiplex PCR; TCRdb's table is partial and in-frame only. The sample holds 150,000 to 200,000 clones; roughly 80% are singletons and the top ten take under 2.5%. The sequenced sample was PBMCs. The receptor set was obtained from a man aged 50 to 59 in good health and CMV-seropositive. Both conserved end residues are part of each CDR3. The D gene is left open where the match is weak. Clone size, where shown, is once, few, many, or a class for clones that have expanded.

d_gene: NA
abundance: NA
j_gene: TRBJ1-4
v_gene: TRBV6-5
CDR3nt: TGTGCCAGCAGCCCTAGGGGGGGAGAAAAACTGTTTTTT
CDR3aa: CASSPRGGEKLFF

d_gene: NA
abundance: NA
j_gene: TRBJ2-5
v_gene: TRBV29-1
CDR3nt: TGCAGCGTAAGGGACATCCAAGAGACCCAGTACTTC
CDR3aa: CSVRDIQETQYF

d_gene: NA
abundance: few
j_gene: TRBJ2-3
v_gene: TRBV6-5
CDR3nt: TGTGCCAGCAGTTACTCTACCGGTCGATCAGATACGCAGTATTTT
CDR3aa: CASSYSTGRSDTQYF

d_gene: NA
abundance: NA
j_gene: TRBJ1-1
v_gene: TRBV12-5
CDR3nt: TGTGCTAGTGGTCTAGATCGAGGGCGAGCTTTCTTT
CDR3aa: CASGLDRGRAFF

d_gene: NA
abundance: NA
j_gene: TRBJ1-2
v_gene: TRBV6-5
CDR3nt: TGTGCCAGCAGTTCTCCCTGGGCAGGGCTCTATGGCTACACCTTC
CDR3aa: CASSSPWAGLYGYTF

d_gene: TRBD1
abundance: once
j_gene: TRBJ2-5
v_gene: TRBV7-2
CDR3nt: TGTGCCAGCAGCTTATCGACAGGGGTTTCCCAGTACTTC
CDR3aa: CASSLSTGVSQYF

d_gene: TRBD1
abundance: NA
j_gene: TRBJ1-2
v_gene: TRBV27
CDR3nt: TGTGCCAGCAGTTACCGACAGGGTAACTATGGCTACACCTTC
CDR3aa: CASSYRQGNYGYTF

d_gene: NA
abundance: NA
j_gene: TRBJ1-4
v_gene: TRBV5-1
CDR3nt: TGCGCTAGCAGCTTGGATAGTGAAAAACTGTTTTTT
CDR3aa: CASSLDSEKLFF

d_gene: NA
abundance: NA
j_gene: TRBJ1-1
v_gene: TRBV2
CDR3nt: TGTGCCAGCAGGGGCATGGGGGGGAACACTGAAGCTTTCTTT
CDR3aa: CASRGMGGNTEAFF

d_gene: TRBD1
abundance: NA
j_gene: TRBJ1-4
v_gene: TRBV5-1
CDR3nt: TGCGCCAGCAGCTTGGGACGGACAGGCAGTAATGAAAAACTGTTTTTT
CDR3aa: CASSLGRTGSNEKLFF

d_gene: NA
abundance: NA
j_gene: TRBJ1-3
v_gene: TRBV27
CDR3nt: TGTGCCAGCAGCCTTATGTCAGCAATCGGGAGGGTACTAAACACCATATATTTT
CDR3aa: CASSLMSAIGRVLNTIYF

d_gene: TRBD1
abundance: NA
j_gene: TRBJ2-7
v_gene: TRBV28
CDR3nt: TGTGCCAGCAGACTTGGGACAGGAAGCTCCTACGAGCAGTACTTC
CDR3aa: CASRLGTGSSYEQYF

d_gene: TRBD2
abundance: NA
j_gene: TRBJ2-1
v_gene: TRBV7-9
CDR3nt: TGTGCCAGCAGCTTCCTCGGGACTAGCGGGGGCAATGAGCAGTTCTTC
CDR3aa: CASSFLGTSGGNEQFF

d_gene: NA
abundance: NA
j_gene: TRBJ1-1
v_gene: TRBV7-9
CDR3nt: TGTGCCAGCAGCTTAACAGGGTACACTGAAGCTTTCTTT
CDR3aa: CASSLTGYTEAFF

d_gene: TRBD2
abundance: NA
j_gene: TRBJ2-7
v_gene: TRBV11-3
CDR3nt: TGTGCCAGCAGCTTAAGCGGGGAGTACTCCTACGAGCAGTACTTC
CDR3aa: CASSLSGEYSYEQYF

d_gene: NA
abundance: few
j_gene: TRBJ1-5
v_gene: TRBV29-1
CDR3nt: TGCAGCGTTGGGCCGAACAGGAATCAGCCCCAGCATTTT
CDR3aa: CSVGPNRNQPQHF

d_gene: NA
abundance: NA
j_gene: TRBJ2-7
v_gene: TRBV6-1
CDR3nt: TGTGCCAGCAGTGTACAGGGTATTGCCTACGAGCAGTACTTC
CDR3aa: CASSVQGIAYEQYF

d_gene: TRBD1
abundance: few
j_gene: TRBJ1-4
v_gene: TRBV4-3
CDR3nt: TGCGCCAGCAGCCAAGCGGACAGGGTCGATGAAAAACTGTTTTTT
CDR3aa: CASSQADRVDEKLFF

d_gene: NA
abundance: NA
j_gene: TRBJ1-5
v_gene: TRBV18
CDR3nt: TGTGCCAGCTCACCGGCCGGGACTTTGGGCAATCAGCCCCAGCATTTT
CDR3aa: CASSPAGTLGNQPQHF